This TCR beta chain was sequenced for a study of blood T cell repertoires in COVID-19. About the research overall: From the United States, Italy and Spain came samples of acute and convalescent COVID-19.

Assay used: immunoSEQ multiplex PCR; TCRdb lists only in-frame clones, some missing. The sample has about 120,000 clones; 85% to 90% are singletons. Germline V gene lookup returns CDR1 SGHRS and CDR2 YFSETQ. V lost 4 bases to trimming and J lost 5 bases; unmatched junction nucleotides: 11. The CDR3 length is 15 residues. The J gene is TRBJ2-7, the V gene TRBV5-1; 8 positions match TRBD1. The sequence came from a woman between 65 and 79 years old with acute or convalescent COVID-19. Sequenced sample: peripheral blood. CDR3 DNA sequence: TGCGCCAGCAGCGGAGACGGACAGGGAGTTCACGAGCAGTACTTC. Its translation is CASSGDGQGVHEQYF. The variable domain in full, with the rest retrieved from reference TRBV5-1 and TRBJ2-7, is KAGVTQTPRYLIKTRGQQVTLSCSPISGHRSVSWYQQTPGQGLQFLFEYFSETQRNKGNFPGRFSGRQFSNSRSEMNVSTLELGDSALYLCASSGDGQGVHEQYFGPGTRLTVT.